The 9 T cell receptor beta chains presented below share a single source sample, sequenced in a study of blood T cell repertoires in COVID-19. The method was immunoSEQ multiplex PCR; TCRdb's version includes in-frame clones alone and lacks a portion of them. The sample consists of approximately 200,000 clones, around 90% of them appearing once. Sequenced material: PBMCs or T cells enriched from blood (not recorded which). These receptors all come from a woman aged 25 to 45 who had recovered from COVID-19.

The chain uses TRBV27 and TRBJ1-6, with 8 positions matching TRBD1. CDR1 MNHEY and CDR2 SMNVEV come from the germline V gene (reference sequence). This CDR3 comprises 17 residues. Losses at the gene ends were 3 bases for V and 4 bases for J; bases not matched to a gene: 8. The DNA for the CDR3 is TGTGCCAGCAGTTTCTTCGAGACAGGGGTATATAATTCACCCCTCCACTTT. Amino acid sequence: CASSFFETGVYNSPLHF.

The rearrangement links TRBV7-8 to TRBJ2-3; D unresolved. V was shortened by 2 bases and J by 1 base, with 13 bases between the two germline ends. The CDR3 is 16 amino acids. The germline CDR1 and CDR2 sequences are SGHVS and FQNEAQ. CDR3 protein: CASSLLRGYRTDTQYF. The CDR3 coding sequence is TGTGCCAGCAGCTTACTTAGAGGCTACCGCACAGATACGCAGTATTTT.

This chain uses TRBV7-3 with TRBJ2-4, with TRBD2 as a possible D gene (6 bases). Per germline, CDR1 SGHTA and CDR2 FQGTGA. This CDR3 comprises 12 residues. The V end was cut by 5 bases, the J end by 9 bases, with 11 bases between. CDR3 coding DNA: TGTGCCAGCAGCGGAGTCGGGGGCATTCAGTACTTC. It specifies CASSGVGGIQYF.

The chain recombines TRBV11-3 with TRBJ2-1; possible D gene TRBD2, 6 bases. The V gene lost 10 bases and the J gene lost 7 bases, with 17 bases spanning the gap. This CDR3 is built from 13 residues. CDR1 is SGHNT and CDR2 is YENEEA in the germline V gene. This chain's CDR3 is CATLLGLLNEQFF. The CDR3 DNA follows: TGTGCCACCCTGCTTGGACTATTAAATGAGCAGTTCTTC.

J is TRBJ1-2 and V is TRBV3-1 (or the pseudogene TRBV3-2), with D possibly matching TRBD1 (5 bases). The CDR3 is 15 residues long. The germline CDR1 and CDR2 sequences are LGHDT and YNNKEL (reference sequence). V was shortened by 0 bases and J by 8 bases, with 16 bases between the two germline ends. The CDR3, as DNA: TGTGCCAGCAGCCAAGATTGGGGGGGATATCAAGGCTACACCTTC. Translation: CASSQDWGGYQGYTF.

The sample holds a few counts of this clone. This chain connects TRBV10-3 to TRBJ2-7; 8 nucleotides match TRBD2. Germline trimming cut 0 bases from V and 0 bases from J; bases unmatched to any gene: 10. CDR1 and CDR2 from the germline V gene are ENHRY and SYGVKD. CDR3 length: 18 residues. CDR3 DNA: TGTGCCATCAGTGAGTCGCCCAGCGGGAGCGAAAGCTCCTACGAGCAGTACTTC. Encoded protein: CAISESPSGSESSYEQYF.

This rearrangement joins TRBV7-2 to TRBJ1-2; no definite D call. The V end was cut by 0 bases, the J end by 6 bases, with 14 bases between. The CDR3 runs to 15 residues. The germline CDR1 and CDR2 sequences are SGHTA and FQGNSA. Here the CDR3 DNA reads TGTGCCAGCAGCTTAGCGCTCCCCGGGTTTAATGGCTACACCTTC. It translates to CASSLALPGFNGYTF. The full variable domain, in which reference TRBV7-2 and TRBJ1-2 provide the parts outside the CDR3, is GAGVSQSPSNKVTEKGKDVELRCDPISGHTALYWYRQSLGQGLEFLIYFQGNSAPDKSGLPSDRFSAERTGGSVSTLTIQRTQQEDSAVYLCASSLALPGFNGYTFGSGTRLTVV.

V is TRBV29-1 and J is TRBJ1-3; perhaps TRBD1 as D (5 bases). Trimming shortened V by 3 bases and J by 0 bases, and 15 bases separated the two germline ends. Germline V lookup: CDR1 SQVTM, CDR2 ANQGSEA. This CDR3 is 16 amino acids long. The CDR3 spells CSVEGQGPSSGNTIYF. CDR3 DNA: TGCAGCGTTGAGGGGCAGGGCCCTAGCTCTGGAAACACCATATATTTT.

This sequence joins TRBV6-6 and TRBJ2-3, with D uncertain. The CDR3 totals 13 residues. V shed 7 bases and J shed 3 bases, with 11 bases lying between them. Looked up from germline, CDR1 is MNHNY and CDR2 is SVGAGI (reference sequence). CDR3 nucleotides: TGTGCCAGCACATATCGGGTTACAGATACGCAGTATTTT. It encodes CASTYRVTDTQYF.